This note documents a single T cell receptor beta chain sequence. What it binds is unknown. These data come from a study of T-cell memory formation after mild COVID-19. General study points: CD4+ contracting clones were mainly CM and EM; CD8+ ones, EMRA.

The CDR3 spans 15 residues. V trimming: 1 base; J trimming: 1 base; junction bases outside the gene matches: 3. CDR1 and CDR2 (germline): LGHNA, YSLEER. Constant-segment-primed 5'RACE gave TCR alpha and TCR beta cDNA libraries with sample barcodes and UMIs. In TCRdb, the 5' RACE reads were re-called with MiXCR into one record per CDR3 protein. Of approximately 440,000 distinct CDR3 sequences listed, 20% are singletons. The chain is built from TRBV4-3 and TRBJ1-2; 7 bases match TRBD1. This receptor was obtained from an adult woman who had mild COVID-19 (a few samples of this study predate the infection). Cell type and time point are not known. The sample comprised PBMCs or a T cell subset sorted from them (not recorded which). CDR3 bases: TGCGCCAGCAGCCAAGGCCGGGACAGTAACTATGGCTACACCTTC. Protein product: CASSQGRDSNYGYTF.